The clone carrying this T cell receptor (beta chain) was detected a few times. The data stem from a study of CD8 T cells in ankylosing spondylitis. The authors made TCR beta libraries by quantitative 5'-RACE with molecular barcodes. TCRdb fed the 5' RACE reads into MiXCR, producing one record per CDR3 protein. The data show about 140,000 distinct CDR3 sequences, with roughly 8% seen just once and approximately 7% held by the top ten. Between the trimmed V and J ends, which lost 0 bases and 6 bases, there was a span of 9 bases. Germline CDR1 reads MNHEY; CDR2 reads SVGAGI. This CDR3 has 13 amino acids.

The rearrangement uses TRBV6-5 and TRBJ2-7; tentative D call: TRBD1 (6 bases). What was sequenced was synovial fluid, either unsorted or a sorted T cell fraction (not recorded which). The sequence was obtained from a male donor with ankylosing spondylitis. CDR3 sequence: CASSYSKGGEQYF. In DNA, the CDR3 is TGTGCCAGCAGTTACTCGAAAGGGGGCGAGCAGTACTTC.